This TCR beta chain appears in the sequencing data of a study of cytomegalovirus exposure and HLA in healthy donors. It was with 60 Vbeta and 13 Jbeta primers that the PCR ran. This table comes from immunoSEQ multiplex PCR, and its TCRdb copy is limited to in-frame clones, with some not included. Of some 130,000 clones listed, less than 80% were seen once; the top ten hold under 2%. This CDR3 spans 16 amino acids. Germline V gene sequence: CDR1 MNHEY, CDR2 SMNVEV (reference sequence). V shed 2 bases and J 3 bases; nucleotides not matched to a gene: 8. This clonotype was obtained from a female donor in good health and CMV-seropositive. The specimen sequenced was PBMCs. V is TRBV27 and J is TRBJ1-1, with 8 bases aligning to TRBD1. CDR3 in amino acids: CASSLRAGGFDTEAFF. The CDR3 nucleotides are TGTGCCAGCAGTTTAAGGGCAGGGGGCTTTGACACTGAAGCTTTCTTT.